One sample yielded the 13 T cell receptor beta chains listed below, sequenced in a study of shared clonotypes between healthy human individuals (dated by TCRdb to about 2020). For the CD8 naive samples, CD45RO-negative cells were positively selected for CCR7, yielding a CD45RA+CCR7+ population from which TemRA cells were excluded. Library method: the immunoSEQ multiplex PCR assay. TCRdb mirrors the immuneACCESS table, restricted to in-frame sequences. Some clones are absent from its copies; in checked studies, under half trace to an unresolved V gene, and the reason for the others is unknown. Counted in this sample were about 820,000 clones; approximately 92% of them appeared once. In total, the top ten clones hold around 24% of the sample. The sequencing sample was made of naive CD8+ T cells sorted from blood. Taken with the paper, the label for cell subset or site translates to: CD45RA+CCR7+. The receptors come from a man aged 25 to 45 in good health.

The rearrangement uses TRBV7-9 and TRBJ2-4, with no clear D. Germline CDR1 is SEHNR and CDR2 is FQNEAQ (reference sequence). This CDR3 comprises 12 residues. V was trimmed by 2 bases and J by 8 bases, leaving 7 bases between them. The CDR3 sequence is CASSLLGDIQYF. CDR3 in DNA: TGTGCCAGCAGCTTATTGGGTGACATTCAGTACTTC.

The count of this clone is one. The chain couples TRBV9 to TRBJ2-1, with TRBD2 matching 7 bases. The germline V gene encodes CDR1 SGDLS and CDR2 YYNGEE. The CDR3 contains 18 residues. V dropped 4 bases and J dropped 0; count of bases not matched to a gene: 13. In DNA, the CDR3 is TGTGCCAGCAGCACCCTTAGGCTAGCGGACCACTCCTACAATGAGCAGTTCTTC. It specifies CASSTLRLADHSYNEQFF.

V is TRBV9 and J is TRBJ2-4; 11 nucleotides agree with TRBD2. V lost 3 bases and J lost 5; bases outside the gene matches: 4. Germline CDR1 reads SGDLS; CDR2 reads YYNGEE. This CDR3 is 15 amino acids long. The CDR3 DNA reads TGTGCCAGCAGCGCCGGGGGACTAGCGGAAAACATTCAGTACTTC. Translated: CASSAGGLAENIQYF. Variable domain in full (rest from reference TRBV9 and TRBJ2-4): DSGVTQTPKHLITATGQRVTLRCSPRSGDLSVYWYQQSLDQGLQFLIQYYNGEERAKGNILERFSAQQFPDLHSELNLSSLELGDSALYFCASSAGGLAENIQYFGAGTRLSVL.

The chain uses TRBV4-1 and TRBJ1-4; D is undetermined. The germline gives CDR1 MGHRA, CDR2 YSYEKL. This CDR3 has 18 amino acids. V was shortened by 0 bases and J by 0 bases, with 14 bases between the two germline ends. CDR3 amino acids: CASSQDEEGEATNEKLFF. The DNA of the CDR3 is TGCGCCAGCAGCCAAGATGAGGAGGGAGAAGCAACTAATGAAAAACTGTTTTTT.

In DNA form, the CDR3 reads TGCGCCAGCAGCTTGCGGCACCTACGCCAAGAGACCCAGTACTTC. The encoded protein is CASSLRHLRQETQYF. J is TRBJ2-5 and V is TRBV5-1; D not certain. Germline CDR1 SGHRS, CDR2 YFSETQ. The length of the CDR3 is 15 residues. Trimming removed 1 base at V and 1 base at J, with 11 bases between.

Worth noting for this clone: The identical CDR3 is also encoded by other nucleotide sequences in the sample. This chain joins TRBV9 and TRBJ2-7; no clear D. Trimming shortened V by 8 bases and J by 3 bases, and 3 bases separated the two germline ends. There are 9 residues in the CDR3. Germline V lookup: CDR1 SGDLS, CDR2 YYNGEE. The CDR3 sequence is CASGYEQYF. The CDR3 coding sequence is TGTGCCAGTGGCTACGAGCAGTACTTC.

The J gene is TRBJ2-2, the V gene TRBV29-1; 7 bases line up with TRBD1. Trimming removed 4 bases from V and 8 bases from J; junction bases left unmatched: 7. Germline V gives CDR1 SQVTM, CDR2 ANQGSEA. This CDR3 has 13 amino acids. The DNA for the CDR3 is TGCAGCGTTGCCTCACAGGGGATTGGGGAGCTGTTTTTT. Its translation: CSVASQGIGELFF.

The J gene is TRBJ2-1, the V gene TRBV15; 10 bases are a match to TRBD2. Germline V gene sequence: CDR1 LNHNV, CDR2 YYDKDF (reference sequence). Unmatched junction bases numbered 7, after V lost 1 base and J lost 4 bases. The CDR3 loop spans 17 amino acids. CDR3 in DNA: TGTGCCACCAGCAGAGGACTCGGGACTAGCGAATACAATGAGCAGTTCTTC. Translation gives CATSRGLGTSEYNEQFF.

V gene TRBV30 combines with J gene TRBJ2-7; D is perhaps TRBD2 (5 bases). Deletions cut 5 bases from V and 1 base from J, with 9 bases between. There are 12 residues in the CDR3. Germline assignment: CDR1 GTSNPN and CDR2 SVGIG (reference sequence). The CDR3 DNA sequence: TGTGCCTGGGACGAGGGTTCCTACGAGCAGTACTTC. Translating gives CAWDEGSYEQYF.

This clone has just a few counts. The chain has TRBV27 and TRBJ1-3; the D gene is possibly TRBD1 (5 bases). Germline CDR1 reads MNHEY; CDR2 reads SMNVEV (reference sequence). This CDR3 spans 15 amino acids. Deletions cut 6 bases from V and 0 bases from J, with 12 bases between. CDR3 residues: CASSPNGGSGNTIYF. The DNA for the CDR3 is TGTGCCAGCAGCCCCAACGGGGGCTCTGGAAACACCATATATTTT.

The chain carries TRBV7-6 and TRBJ2-7; D remains unclear. This CDR3 is 13 amino acids long. The V gene lost 2 bases and the J gene lost 6 bases, with 11 bases spanning the gap. Germline CDR1 SGHVS, CDR2 FNYEAQ. CDR3 residues: CASSLNSVGEQYF. Written as DNA, the CDR3 is TGTGCCAGCAGCTTAAACTCGGTCGGCGAGCAGTACTTC.

The genes are TRBV11-2 and TRBJ2-7, with D perhaps TRBD1 (5 bases). V was cut by 4 bases and J by 4 bases, with 26 bases left in between. Germline V CDR1 and CDR2: SGHAT, FQNNGV. The CDR3 loop spans 18 amino acids. DNA for the CDR3: TGTGCCAGCAGCTCTCCTGGGTTAGGGGCCCAAAGATTATACGAGCAGTACTTC. It is translated as CASSSPGLGAQRLYEQYF.

V is TRBV6-1 and J is TRBJ2-5, with 7 bases lining up with TRBD2. The junction had 7 bases not matched to a gene; V was cut back by 2 bases and J by 4 bases. The CDR3 is made up of 15 amino acids. CDR1 and CDR2 (germline): MNHNS, SASEGT. This chain's CDR3 is CASSEYAGAGETQYF. The CDR3 DNA reads TGTGCCAGCAGTGAATATGCGGGAGCTGGAGAGACCCAGTACTTC.